Listed below are T cell receptor beta chains from one sample, sequenced in a study of OX40 agonist ivuxolimab in advanced cancers. Some clones are missing from TCRdb's copy, which holds only in-frame ones; the method was immunoSEQ multiplex PCR. This table holds approximately 73,000 clones, roughly 89% found once. The source was CD4+ or CD8+ T cells sorted from blood, collected in a trial of the OX40 agonist ivuxolimab. Every receptor here comes from an adult with an advanced solid tumor such as melanoma, head and neck, liver or kidney cancer. Each CDR3 is given with its conserved first and last residue. The D gene is left open where the match is weak.

>TRBJ1-1|TRBV29-1|.
CSGVPGSGTEAFF
>TRBJ1-1|TRBV28|TRBD1
CASSPGDRGGTEAFF
>TRBJ2-3|TRBV5-4|.
CASSAGSSTDTQYF
>TRBJ2-3|TRBV15|.
CATSRDLRGTPTDTQYF
>TRBJ1-1|TRBV9|TRBD1
CASSYAGQGAVTQAFF
>TRBJ1-2|TRBV2|TRBD1
CASSVGDRGNGYTF
>TRBJ2-5|TRBV19|.
CASSSSIRDYQETQYF
>TRBJ1-5|TRBV7-6|.
CASSPNPSQPQHF
>TRBJ1-1|TRBV29-1|.
CSVEVQGNTEAFF
>TRBJ2-2|TRBV9|.
CASSVGRVETGELFF
>TRBJ2-3|TRBV5-1|TRBD2
CASSWAAGGPATDTQYF
>TRBJ1-1|TRBV19|.
CASSITVNTEAFF
>TRBJ2-5|TRBV25-1|.
CASSELDRSEETQYF
>TRBJ1-1|TRBV5-1|.
CASSFGTVNTEAFF
>TRBJ2-7|TRBV6-5|.
CASSWDLLSEQYF
>TRBJ2-4|TRBV14|.
CASRPDRLDKNIQYF
>TRBJ1-2|TRBV30|.
CAWSLLRGGYTF
>TRBJ1-3|TRBV5-1|TRBD1
CASSNSQGAVGNTIYF
>TRBJ2-3|TRBV15|TRBD1
CATSRGGTGGTDTQYF
>TRBJ2-7|TRBV11-1|.
CASSFGAGSSYEQYF
>TRBJ2-7|TRBV7-2|.
CASSLARGLTYEQYF
>TRBJ2-2|TRBV9|.
CASSPRASGDTGELFF
>TRBJ1-6|TRBV6-5|.
CASSTRDLSPLHF
>TRBJ1-1|TRBV6-6|.
CASSYVGGRTEAFF
>TRBJ1-2|TRBV7-9|.
CASTRGAGEDYGYTF
>TRBJ1-3|TRBV6-1|.
CASSEAWGPGNTIYF
>TRBJ2-5|TRBV30|TRBD2
CAWIQKRGGPRETQYF
>TRBJ1-1|TRBV7-2|.
CASSLSGGTEAFF
>TRBJ1-1|TRBV7-8|.
CASSWGQNTEAFF
>TRBJ2-5|TRBV28|.
CASSSDQGFQETQYF
>TRBJ2-7|TRBV28|.
CASRNSFVPYEQYF
>TRBJ1-5|TRBV28|TRBD1
CASSLTGDYQPQHF
>TRBJ2-5|TRBV19|.
CASSIPGHQETQYF
>TRBJ2-5|TRBV5-6|.
CASSLDDRWETQYF
>TRBJ2-7|TRBV21-1|.
CASSKESPLGLYF
>TRBJ1-5|TRBV19|.
CASSNSVGQPQHF
>TRBJ1-6|TRBV5-4|.
CASSSQRSPNSPLHF
>TRBJ2-2|TRBV7-3|TRBD2
CASSLSGGMNTGELFF
>TRBJ2-1|TRBV19|.
CASRIGGGNEQFF
>TRBJ1-1|TRBV28|.
CASSLPQRGAFF
>TRBJ1-6|TRBV5-1|.
CASSLDRVESPLHF
>TRBJ2-3|TRBV28|.
CASSLNFGGTDTQYF
>TRBJ1-4|TRBV6-5|.
CASSYSAQGTGEKLFF
>TRBJ2-1|TRBV7-6|.
CASSQAWGRQNEQFF
>TRBJ1-5|TRBV6-1|TRBD1
CASSATGGSNQPQHF
>TRBJ2-1|TRBV5-6|TRBD1
CASSLSAGGSYNEQFF
>TRBJ1-1|TRBV19|.
CASSIARQSSTEAFF
>TRBJ2-6|TRBV7-9|.
CASSLGPSSGANVLTF
>TRBJ1-4|TRBV2|TRBD1
CASSGWRTGDEKLFF
>TRBJ2-5|TRBV5-1|TRBD2
CASSLLGGEETQYF
>TRBJ1-1|TRBV7-9|.
CASSPRPNTEAFF
>TRBJ2-1|TRBV6-1|TRBD1
CASSAWDRGGFF
>TRBJ1-6|TRBV5-6|TRBD1
CASSPGQGVSLHF
>TRBJ2-5|TRBV5-1|.
CASSWPTGARGRTQYF
>TRBJ1-1|TRBV5-6|.
CASSSPRGVTEAFF
>TRBJ2-2|TRBV10-2|TRBD1
CATRRQGDDGELFF
>TRBJ2-7|TRBV6-5|TRBD2
CASSYWGGNEQYF
>TRBJ2-3|TRBV28|.
CASSSQKLSSTDTQYF
>TRBJ2-5|TRBV7-7|.
CASSSDVGQETQYF